One TCR beta chain is described in this entry. This study enrolled people aged about 18 to 95 from about two dozen US geographic areas. Authors' analysis steps: How many nucleated cells were present was estimated from reference gene primer amplification. Profiling relied on immunoSEQ multiplex PCR, and the TCRdb table lists in-frame clones only, not all of them. V, J and clone size were drawn from that table, and D and trimming were deduced from the DNA. Of about 170,000 clones listed, more than 85% are singletons. The data belong to a study of blood T cell repertoires in COVID-19. V lost 3 bases and J lost 5, with 10 bases in between. There are 12 residues in the CDR3. Germline V gene lookup returns CDR1 SQVTM and CDR2 ANQGSEA.

The sequencing input was PBMCs or T cells enriched from blood (not recorded which). The TCR originated in a woman aged 45-60 years who had recovered from COVID-19. The chain recombines TRBV29-1 with TRBJ1-2, with D tentatively TRBD1 (5 bases). CDR3 protein: CSVEGTVYGYTF. The CDR3 nucleotides are TGCAGCGTTGAGGGGACTGTGTATGGCTACACCTTC. Based on the CDR3 plus reference TRBV29-1 and TRBJ1-2, the full variable domain is SAVISQKPSRDICQRGTSLTIQCQVDSQVTMMFWYRQQPGQSLTLIATANQGSEATYESGFVIDKFPISRPNLTFSTLTVSNMSPEDSSIYLCSVEGTVYGYTFGSGTRLTVV.